What follows describes a single T cell receptor (beta chain). The record originates from a study of blood T cell repertoires in COVID-19. Study background: From the United States, Italy and Spain came samples of acute and convalescent COVID-19. Sample material is recorded as cDNA or gDNA derived from T cells, B-cell-depleted T cells, or PBMCs.

The germline V gene encodes CDR1 SGDLS and CDR2 YYNGEE. The CDR3 is made up of 15 amino acids. J lost 1 base, V lost 0 bases, and 2 bases had no gene match. Per the study methods: Cell counts per sample came from amplifying reference gene primers. Here immunoSEQ multiplex PCR was the method, and the copy in TCRdb shows in-frame clones only, minus some. D and trimming come from the DNA, and the V and J calls and clone size come from that table. The repertoire holds a few hundred thousand clones, with roughly nine tenths as singletons. The study drew participants aged about 18 to 89 years from about two dozen US areas.

The origin of this receptor is a human donor in a cohort exposed to, infected with or recovered from COVID-19 (not recorded which). The donor label of this sample is uncertain. The sample comprised PBMCs or T cells enriched from blood (not recorded which). V is TRBV9 and J is TRBJ1-1; 8 bases line up with TRBD1. CDR3 DNA: TGTGCCAGCAGCGTAGAACAGGGGGGGAACACTGAAGCTTTCTTT. It encodes CASSVEQGGNTEAFF.